Detailed here is one T cell receptor (beta chain). This entry is derived from a study of blood T cell repertoires in COVID-19. Whole-study context: Some COVID-19 samples were acute and others convalescent; all came from the United States, Italy and Spain. T cells, B-cell-depleted T cells, or PBMCs provided the cDNA or gDNA that served as material.

CDR1 is ENHRY, CDR2 SYGVKD, per germline. V lost 4 bases and J lost 6; bases outside the gene matches: 2. The CDR3 runs 13 residues. Those who participated ranged in age from roughly 18 to 90 years and resided in about two dozen US areas. Original analysis: Amplification with reference gene primers provided the estimates of nucleated cell counts. Libraries were prepared by immunoSEQ multiplex PCR; TCRdb keeps only in-frame clonotypes and omits some of them. V, J and clone size are taken as reported in that table, and D and trimming were inferred from the DNA itself. The repertoire holds about 170,000 clones, with approximately 84% as singletons.

The TCR originated in a human donor with acute COVID-19. The donor label of this sample is uncertain. V is TRBV10-3 and J is TRBJ1-5, with 8 bases fitting TRBD1. Sequenced sample: PBMCs or T cells enriched from blood (not recorded which). CDR3 bases: TGTGCCATCAGTGCAGGGGGCGGTCAGCCCCAGCATTTT. Its protein product is CAISAGGGQPQHF.